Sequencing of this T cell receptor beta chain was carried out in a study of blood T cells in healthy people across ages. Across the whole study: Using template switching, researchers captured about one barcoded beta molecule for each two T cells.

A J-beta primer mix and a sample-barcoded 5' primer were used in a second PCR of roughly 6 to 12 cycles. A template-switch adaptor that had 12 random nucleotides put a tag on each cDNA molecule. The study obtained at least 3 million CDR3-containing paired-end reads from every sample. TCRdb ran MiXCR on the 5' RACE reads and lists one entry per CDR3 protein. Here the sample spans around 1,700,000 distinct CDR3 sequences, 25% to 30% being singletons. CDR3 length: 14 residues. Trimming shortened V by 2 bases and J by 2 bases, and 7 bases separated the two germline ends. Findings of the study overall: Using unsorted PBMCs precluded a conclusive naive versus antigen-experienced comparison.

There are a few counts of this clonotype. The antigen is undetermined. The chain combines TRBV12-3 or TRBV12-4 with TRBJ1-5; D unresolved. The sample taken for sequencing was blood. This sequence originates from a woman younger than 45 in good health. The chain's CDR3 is CASSLFGGNQPQHF. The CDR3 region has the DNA TGTGCCAGCAGTTTATTCGGTGGCAATCAGCCCCAGCATTTT.